The 4 T cell receptor beta chains given below trace back to one sample, sequenced in a study of blood T cell repertoires in COVID-19. Only in-frame clones appear in the TCRdb table, and some are missing; sequencing was by immunoSEQ multiplex PCR. The table shows roughly 100,000 clones, with approximately 86% occurring only once. Sample: peripheral blood. The source is a man aged 45-65 years with active or convalescent COVID-19.

The genes are TRBV24-1 and TRBJ1-5; weak D call: TRBD1 (6 bases). The CDR3 sequence is 14 residues long. Trimming took 3 bases from V and 5 from J, leaving 10 bases between them. Germline values: CDR1 KGHDR, CDR2 SFDVKD. The CDR3 nucleotides are TGTGCCACCAGTGATCGGACAGCAGATCAGCCCCAGCATTTT. Its protein product is CATSDRTADQPQHF.

This chain connects TRBV6-5 to TRBJ1-5; a weak D match, TRBD1 (5 bases). Trimming took off 7 bases at V and 6 bases at J, with 13 bases between the two ends. Per the germline V gene, CDR1 is MNHEY and CDR2 is SVGAGI. The CDR3 has 13 residues. CDR3 sequence: CASTGRAGQPQHF. CDR3 bases: TGTGCCAGCACGGGCAGGGCCGGTCAGCCCCAGCATTTT.

In its sample, this clone was seen once. The chain employs TRBV28 and TRBJ1-5; D possibly corresponds to TRBD1 (6 bases). The CDR3 consists of 14 residues. From germline, CDR1 is MDHEN and CDR2 SYDVKM. Trimming cost V 10 bases and J 0 bases, with 13 bases left between them. CDR3 nucleotides: TGTGCCATTCTACCGGGACATAGCAATCAGCCCCAGCATTTT. Protein sequence: CAILPGHSNQPQHF. The full variable domain, in which reference TRBV28 and TRBJ1-5 provide the parts outside the CDR3, is DVKVTQSSRYLVKRTGEKVFLECVQDMDHENMFWYRQDPGLGLRLIYFSYDVKMKEKGDIPEGYSVSREKKERFSLILESASTNQTSMYLCAILPGHSNQPQHFGDGTRLSIL.

As DNA, the CDR3 is TGTGCCAGCAGTCTAGCGGGGGGCAACACCTACGAGCAGTACGTC. Protein product: CASSLAGGNTYEQYV. The V call is TRBV6-6, the J call TRBJ2-7, with 11 bases matching TRBD2. Trimming took 5 bases from V and 2 from J; bases not matched to a gene: 5. This CDR3 contains 15 residues. Per the germline V gene, CDR1 is MNHNY and CDR2 is SVGAGI (reference sequence).